This T cell receptor (beta chain) derives from a study of blood T cell repertoires in COVID-19. Study background: Specimens from acute and convalescent COVID-19 originated in the United States, Italy and Spain. Sample material is recorded as cDNA or gDNA derived from T cells, B-cell-depleted T cells, or PBMCs.

Original processing notes: Scientists estimated how many nucleated cells there were by amplifying reference gene primers. TCRdb keeps only in-frame clones here, not all; method: immunoSEQ multiplex PCR. V, J and clone size are taken as reported in that table, and D and trimming were inferred from the DNA itself. Seen here are under 150,000 clones, around 84% observed once, and the top ten hold 10% to 15%. V was trimmed by 6 bases and J by 1 base, leaving 12 bases between them. This CDR3 region has 13 residues. Germline values: CDR1 SQVTM, CDR2 ANQGSEA. Source material: peripheral blood. This receptor was taken from a man aged 55 to 69 with active or convalescent COVID-19. The chain is built from TRBV29-1 and TRBJ2-5, with D maybe TRBD2 (7 bases). The CDR3 reads CSVGGAVQETQYF. In nucleotides, the CDR3 is TGCAGCGTGGGGGGGGCCGTCCAAGAGACCCAGTACTTC.